This T cell receptor (beta chain) stems from a study of identical twins. Study observations and caveats: Sequences that were beta out-of-frame showed weaker excess twin sharing.

With no exceptions, donors were healthy Caucasians. This clonotype was counted ten times or more. Antigen unknown. In TCRdb, the 5' RACE reads were re-called with MiXCR into one record per CDR3 protein. The sample contains around 670,000 distinct CDR3 sequences, over 5% of which appear only once. Specimen: naive T cells sorted from blood. This clonotype was obtained from a young man in good health.

The CDR3 bases are TGTGCCAGCAGCTTTTCTCCCCGCACAGATACGCAGTATTTT. As protein: CASSFSPRTDTQYF. The V and J genes are TRBV7-2 and TRBJ2-3; D uncertain. The CDR3 has 14 residues. Germline V lookup: CDR1 SGHTA, CDR2 FQGNSA. Trimming took 3 bases from V and 1 from J, leaving 8 bases between them.